In its sample, the clone carrying this TCR beta chain was seen many times. Preparation of the TCRbeta library used unique molecular identifiers. TCRdb reprocessed the PCR reads via MiXCR and lists one record per CDR3 protein. In the table there are about 200,000 distinct CDR3 sequences, 7% to 9% of which are singletons. The data originate from a study of T-cell reconstitution after alpha-beta-depleted transplantation in children. Trimming removed 5 bases at V and 0 bases at J, with 6 bases between. Germline assignment: CDR1 SGHTA and CDR2 FQGTGA. The length of the CDR3 is 13 residues. V gene TRBV7-3 combines with J gene TRBJ2-3; the D is unclear. The source material was PBMCs, mostly from graft donor cells, sampled 360 days after TCRalphabeta/CD19-depleted stem cell transplant. The clonotype was recovered from a male patient aged 2 to 9 who had a stem cell transplant for acute myeloid leukemia, so the T cells may come from the graft donor. The CDR3, as DNA: TGTGCCAGCAGCCGGTTTAGCACAGATACGCAGTATTTT. Its translation is CASSRFSTDTQYF.